The text below deals with one T cell receptor (beta chain). Trimming pared 2 bases from V and 5 bases from J, leaving 12 bases between. Germline CDR1 KGHSH, CDR2 LQKENI. The CDR3 covers 14 residues. This specimen comes from a study of blood T cell repertoires in COVID-19. Study background: The United States, Italy and Spain supplied acute and convalescent COVID-19 samples. T cells, B-cell-depleted T cells, or PBMCs provided the cDNA or gDNA that served as material.

Sequencing was performed with immunoSEQ multiplex PCR; in TCRdb, only in-frame clones are kept and a portion is missing. Among about 31,000 clones listed, 80% to 90% were seen once. The source material was peripheral blood. V and J are TRBV18 and TRBJ2-5; D is perhaps TRBD1 (6 bases). The TCR originated in a woman aged 40 to 50 with active or convalescent COVID-19. The CDR3 nucleotides read TGTGCCAGCTCACCAGCAACAGGGTGGGAGACCCAGTACTTC. Translation gives CASSPATGWETQYF.